Listed here are 29 T cell receptor beta chains from one sample, sequenced in a study of long-term antiretroviral therapy in people with HIV. immunoSEQ v3.0 was run at survey level. The table came from immunoSEQ multiplex PCR; TCRdb's copy has only in-frame clones and leaves some out. The top ten hold approximately 9.2% of the sample, which has tens of thousands of clones, under 90% seen once. The sample consisted of unsorted PBMCs, taken about 5 years after starting antiretroviral therapy. Source of these receptors: a man between 35 and 55 years old with HIV.

This chain connects TRBV18 to TRBJ1-1; no definite D call. Germline CDR1 and CDR2: KGHSH and LQKENI. This CDR3 contains 17 residues. Trimming removed 3 bases from V and 3 bases from J, with 20 bases in between. This CDR3 is CASSPLPQSGSHTEAFF. The CDR3 bases are TGTGCCAGCTCACCCCTACCTCAGTCAGGATCGCACACTGAAGCTTTCTTT.

The gene calls are TRBV7-9 and TRBJ1-1; no clear D. V was cut by 6 bases and J by 0 bases, with 5 bases left in between. CDR3 length equals 12 residues. From germline, CDR1 is SEHNR and CDR2 FQNEAQ (reference sequence). The CDR3 spells CASSYLNTEAFF. DNA for the CDR3: TGTGCCAGCAGTTACCTGAACACTGAAGCTTTCTTT.

The table lists this clone with a few counts. The chain joins TRBV5-1 to TRBJ1-1; D gene unclear. This CDR3 is built from 14 residues. Per the germline V gene, CDR1 is SGHRS and CDR2 is YFSETQ. Trimming pared 4 bases from V and 1 base from J, leaving 11 bases between. The CDR3 loop reads CASSTSPGNTEAFF. CDR3 DNA sequence: TGCGCCAGCAGCACCTCCCCGGGGAACACTGAAGCTTTCTTT.

The CDR3 nucleotides are TGTGCCAGCAGCCCCCTCGGTCTAGCGGGGGGGCGCGAGACCCAGTACTTC. It yields the protein CASSPLGLAGGRETQYF. The chain has TRBV27 and TRBJ2-5; 12 bases align to TRBD2. Germline-derived CDR1 and CDR2 are MNHEY and SMNVEV (reference sequence). V was pared by 6 bases and J by 5 bases, with 13 bases of the junction left unmatched. The CDR3 runs to 17 residues.

V is TRBV27 and J is TRBJ1-2; a weak D match, TRBD1 (5 bases). CDR3 length equals 14 residues. The germline V and J ends were trimmed by 5 bases and 3 bases, with 13 bases remaining between them. CDR1 is MNHEY, CDR2 SMNVEV, per germline (reference sequence). CDR3 DNA: TGTGCCAGCAGTCCACCGGGGGGACACTATGGCTACACCTTC. Translating gives CASSPPGGHYGYTF.

The gene calls are TRBV7-8 and TRBJ2-7; TRBD1 agrees at 8 bases. This CDR3 has 14 residues. Germline lookup yields CDR1 SGHVS and CDR2 FQNEAQ. Germline trimming cut 3 bases from V and 6 bases from J; bases unmatched to any gene: 7. The CDR3 reads CASSLLQGAGEQYF. The CDR3 coding sequence is TGTGCCAGCAGCTTGCTTCAGGGGGCCGGCGAGCAGTACTTC.

The rearrangement links TRBV7-9 to TRBJ1-6; a weak D match, TRBD1 (5 bases). CDR3 size: 17 residues. Trimming removed 5 bases at V and 0 bases at J, with 14 bases between. From germline, CDR1 is SEHNR and CDR2 FQNEAQ (reference sequence). CDR3 in DNA: TGTGCCAGCAGCACCCAGACAGAGAGCTCCTATAATTCACCCCTCCACTTT. It specifies CASSTQTESSYNSPLHF.

The chain couples TRBV18 to TRBJ2-1, with no clear D. Trimming shortened V by 3 bases and J by 3 bases, and 12 bases separated the two germline ends. Germline V gene data show CDR1 as KGHSH and CDR2 as LQKENI. The CDR3 loop spans 15 amino acids. CDR3 loop: CASSPQDFLYNEQFF. In nucleotides, the CDR3 is TGTGCCAGCTCACCTCAAGACTTCCTCTACAATGAGCAGTTCTTC.

The chain links TRBV5-1 to TRBJ1-2, with 7 nucleotides matching TRBD1. This CDR3 comprises 15 residues. CDR1 and CDR2 (germline): SGHRS, YFSETQ. V shed 3 bases, J shed 7 bases, and the junction held 12 bases outside the gene matches. Here the CDR3 DNA reads TGCGCCAGCAGCTCAGACGAAACAGGGGCGACTGGCTACACCTTC. This encodes CASSSDETGATGYTF.

The chain recombines TRBV10-2 with TRBJ1-1; D is possibly TRBD1 (5 bases). The CDR3 has 13 amino acids. Per germline, CDR1 WSHSY and CDR2 SAAADI. The V end was cut by 7 bases, the J end by 1 base, with 10 bases between. The CDR3 nucleotides are TGCGCCAGCACCGGGACGGCGAACACTGAAGCTTTCTTT. It translates to CASTGTANTEAFF.

The chain recombines TRBV6-1 with TRBJ1-3, with D perhaps matching TRBD1 (5 bases). CDR3 length equals 14 residues. Per germline, CDR1 MNHNS and CDR2 SASEGT. Deletions cut 11 bases from V and 5 bases from J, with 19 bases between. The CDR3 reads CAARGSTYRNTIYF. The DNA for the CDR3 is TGTGCCGCGAGGGGCTCAACCTACCGAAACACCATATATTTT.

This clone was recorded only once. The rearrangement uses TRBV5-8 and TRBJ2-7; TRBD2 agrees at 9 bases. Trimming at V came to 0 bases and at J to 3 bases, leaving 1 base not matched to a gene. The CDR3 sequence is 14 residues long. CDR1 SGHTS and CDR2 YDEGEE come from the germline V gene. CDR3 nucleotide sequence: TGTGCCAGCAGCTTGGGGCGGGAGGGCTACGAGCAGTACTTC. Protein: CASSLGREGYEQYF.

This clone was recorded once. This rearrangement joins TRBV9 to TRBJ2-7; D uncertain. CDR3 length equals 13 residues. Germline V gene sequence: CDR1 SGDLS, CDR2 YYNGEE. Trimming shortened V by 2 bases and J by 3 bases, and 9 bases separated the two germline ends. Here the CDR3 reads CASSVIVGYEQYF. The CDR3 DNA sequence: TGTGCCAGCAGCGTTATTGTGGGCTACGAGCAGTACTTC. The full variable domain, in which reference TRBV9 and TRBJ2-7 provide the parts outside the CDR3, is DSGVTQTPKHLITATGQRVTLRCSPRSGDLSVYWYQQSLDQGLQFLIQYYNGEERAKGNILERFSAQQFPDLHSELNLSSLELGDSALYFCASSVIVGYEQYFGPGTRLTVT.

This sequence joins TRBV27 and TRBJ2-3, with D maybe TRBD1 (6 bases). Trimming cost V 5 bases and J 2 bases, with 11 bases left between them. The CDR3 covers 14 residues. Per the germline V gene, CDR1 is MNHEY and CDR2 is SMNVEV (reference sequence). The CDR3 bases are TGTGCCAGCAGTCCCAGGGGTATCACAGATACGCAGTATTTT. As protein: CASSPRGITDTQYF.

The V gene is TRBV30, the J gene TRBJ1-2; no clear D gene. This CDR3 comprises 13 residues. V lost 8 bases, J lost 7 bases, and 20 bases lay in between. Germline V gene data show CDR1 as GTSNPN and CDR2 as SVGIG (reference sequence). The CDR3 DNA reads TGTGCCCGAGAAGAAACTATGGCCTCTGGCTACACCTTC. Translated, it gives CAREETMASGYTF.

The V call is TRBV5-1, the J call TRBJ2-1; 9 positions agree with TRBD1. V was clipped by 2 bases and J by 0 bases; unmatched bases: 3. The CDR3 consists of 16 residues. Germline V gene data show CDR1 as SGHRS and CDR2 as YFSETQ. CDR3 nucleotide sequence: TGCGCCAGCAGCTTCTCGACAGGGGGCTCCTACAATGAGCAGTTCTTC. This translates into CASSFSTGGSYNEQFF. Supplemented by reference TRBV5-1 and TRBJ2-1, the full variable domain reads KAGVTQTPRYLIKTRGQQVTLSCSPISGHRSVSWYQQTPGQGLQFLFEYFSETQRNKGNFPGRFSGRQFSNSRSEMNVSTLELGDSALYLCASSFSTGGSYNEQFFGPGTRLTVL.

V and J are TRBV2 and TRBJ2-7; D call uncertain. This CDR3 comprises 10 residues. V was trimmed by 6 bases and J by 7 bases, leaving 7 bases between them. Germline V gene data show CDR1 as SNHLY and CDR2 as FYNNEI. The CDR3 loop reads CASSASEQYF. The CDR3 nucleotides read TGTGCCAGCAGCGCGTCGGAGCAGTACTTC.

This sequence joins TRBV6-1 and TRBJ1-4; D is undetermined. The germline CDR1 and CDR2 sequences are MNHNS and SASEGT. The CDR3 covers 15 residues. Trimming shortened V by 4 bases and J by 8 bases, and 17 bases separated the two germline ends. The CDR3 loop reads CASSVDKSREEKLFF. The CDR3 bases are TGTGCCAGCAGTGTAGACAAATCCCGCGAGGAAAAACTGTTTTTT.

This clone was seen more than once but under ten times. The chain employs TRBV28 and TRBJ2-7; D remains unclear. The CDR3 loop spans 17 amino acids. Trimming removed 3 bases from V and 1 base from J, with 19 bases in between. The V gene's germline CDR1 is MDHEN and CDR2 SYDVKM. For the CDR3, the DNA is TGTGCCAGCAGTTTTGGGCAGAGCAAACCCCTATCCTACGAGCAGTACTTC. Amino acids: CASSFGQSKPLSYEQYF.

In its sample, this clone was seen once. V is TRBV5-1 and J is TRBJ1-1, with TRBD1 matching over 8 bases. Trimming cost V 4 bases and J 10 bases; bases outside gene matches: 9. The CDR3 is 13 amino acids. Looked up from germline, CDR1 is SGHRS and CDR2 is YFSETQ. The chain's CDR3 is CASSAQDRGGAFF. The CDR3 DNA sequence: TGCGCCAGCAGCGCGCAAGACAGGGGTGGAGCTTTCTTT.

The chain carries TRBV5-1 and TRBJ1-1; D remains ambiguous. The CDR3 contains 14 residues. Germline CDR1 reads SGHRS; CDR2 reads YFSETQ. Trimming removed 0 bases from V and 8 bases from J, with 14 bases in between. The chain's CDR3 is CASSLEGLQQEAFF. The CDR3, as DNA: TGCGCCAGCAGCTTGGAAGGGCTCCAGCAAGAAGCTTTCTTT. Full variable domain (missing parts from reference TRBV5-1 and TRBJ1-1): KAGVTQTPRYLIKTRGQQVTLSCSPISGHRSVSWYQQTPGQGLQFLFEYFSETQRNKGNFPGRFSGRQFSNSRSEMNVSTLELGDSALYLCASSLEGLQQEAFFGQGTRLTVV.

The V call is TRBV28, the J call TRBJ1-5; D may be TRBD1 (5 bases). The V and J ends lost 6 bases and 9 bases respectively, with 12 bases between them. Germline assignment: CDR1 MDHEN and CDR2 SYDVKM. The CDR3 loop spans 12 amino acids. The CDR3 sequence: CASRPTGLPQHF. The CDR3 nucleotides read TGTGCCAGCAGACCCACGGGGCTGCCCCAGCATTTT.

The chain is built from TRBV30 and TRBJ2-5; 11 bases match TRBD1. Looked up from germline, CDR1 is GTSNPN and CDR2 is SVGIG (reference sequence). The J segment lost 5 bases and the V segment lost 2 bases, leaving 4 bases of the junction unmatched. The length of the CDR3 is 14 residues. DNA for the CDR3: TGTGCCTGGAGTTACGGACAGGGGGCGGAGACCCAGTACTTC. Its protein is CAWSYGQGAETQYF. Complete variable domain (other parts from reference TRBV30 and TRBJ2-5): SQTIHQWPATLVQPVGSPLSLECTVEGTSNPNLYWYRQAAGRGLQLLFYSVGIGQISSEVPQNLSASRPQDRQFILSSKKLLLSDSGFYLCAWSYGQGAETQYFGPGTRLLVL.

The chain is built from TRBV5-5 and TRBJ2-5; D might be TRBD2 (6 bases). CDR3 length: 15 amino acids. Trimming removed 2 bases at V and 3 bases at J, with 14 bases between. Germline V gene lookup returns CDR1 SGHKS and CDR2 YYEKEE (reference sequence). The CDR3 loop reads CASSFEGLLKETQYF. The CDR3 DNA reads TGTGCCAGCAGCTTTGAAGGACTACTAAAAGAGACCCAGTACTTC.

The V gene is TRBV6-1, the J gene TRBJ1-6; possible D gene TRBD1, 5 bases. Trimming left V 4 bases short and J 9 bases short, with 7 bases between. The CDR3 extends over 12 amino acids. The germline V gene encodes CDR1 MNHNS and CDR2 SASEGT. This CDR3 is CASSVRGSPLHF. The DNA of the CDR3 is TGTGCCAGCAGTGTGAGGGGTTCACCCCTCCACTTT.

The V gene is TRBV2, the J gene TRBJ2-3; the D gene is possibly TRBD1 (7 bases). From germline, CDR1 is SNHLY and CDR2 FYNNEI. There are 16 residues in the CDR3. V was cut by 3 bases and J by 2 bases, with 15 bases left in between. CDR3: CASSDGGGIDTDTQYF. In DNA, the CDR3 is TGTGCCAGCAGTGATGGAGGGGGCATCGACACAGATACGCAGTATTTT. The whole variable domain, filled in from reference TRBV2 and TRBJ2-3, reads EPEVTQTPSHQVTQMGQEVILRCVPISNHLYFYWYRQILGQKVEFLVSFYNNEISEKSEIFDDQFSVERPDGSNFTLKIRSTKLEDSAMYFCASSDGGGIDTDTQYFGPGTRLTVL.

In this sample, this clone turned up once. V and J are TRBV2 and TRBJ2-4; 12 bases agree with TRBD2. CDR3 length equals 16 residues. Germline lookup yields CDR1 SNHLY and CDR2 FYNNEI. J was trimmed by 5 bases and V by 6 bases; bases with no gene match: 8. The CDR3 is CASRLLAGGFQNIQYF. The CDR3 DNA sequence: TGTGCCAGCAGATTACTAGCGGGAGGTTTTCAAAACATTCAGTACTTC.

The chain has TRBV6-5 and TRBJ2-7; 10 bases match TRBD1. V dropped 6 bases and J dropped 8; count of bases not matched to a gene: 13. The CDR3 covers 15 residues. Germline lookup yields CDR1 MNHEY and CDR2 SVGAGI. CDR3 sequence (DNA): TGTGCCAGCAGAGAAAACCGGGACAGGGGAGAAAAGCAGTACTTC. Its translation is CASRENRDRGEKQYF.

The rearrangement links TRBV2 to TRBJ2-3; possible D gene TRBD1, 6 bases. The V end lost 10 bases, the J end lost 3 bases, and 14 bases lay between the germline ends. This CDR3 spans 13 amino acids. The germline V gene encodes CDR1 SNHLY and CDR2 FYNNEI. CDR3 nucleotide sequence: TGTGCCAACCAGGGGCAGCTGACAGATACGCAGTATTTT. It encodes CANQGQLTDTQYF.